Sequencing of this TCR beta chain was carried out in a study of cytomegalovirus exposure and HLA in healthy donors. Whole-study results and caveats: A few chains linked to CMV were shown in vitro to be specific for CMV antigens. One variant, a missense change in DCLRE1C, was linked in a later analysis to TCR beta V- and J-gene trimming.

The PCR contained 60 Vbeta and 13 Jbeta primers. TCRdb's table, derived via immunoSEQ multiplex PCR, lists solely in-frame clones and lacks some. The sample carries 75,000 to 90,000 clones, approximately 80% recorded once. In regard to this clone: Its cognate antigen is unknown.

The CDR3 has 16 residues. V was shortened by 1 base and J by 5 bases, with 12 bases between the two germline ends. Germline values: CDR1 MGHDK, CDR2 SYGVNS. The sequenced material came from PBMCs. V is TRBV25-1 and J is TRBJ1-6, with D unclear. This TCR was sampled from a man aged 50-59 years in good health and CMV-seronegative. In DNA, the CDR3 is TGTGCCAGCAGTGAATCGACCTCCGGGGATAATTCACCCCTCCACTTT. The encoded protein is CASSESTSGDNSPLHF.